The 25 T cell receptor beta chains listed next were all sequenced from one sample in a study of blood T cell repertoires in COVID-19 (dated by TCRdb to the early 2020s). The library was produced with the immunoSEQ multiplex PCR assay. TCRdb provides this immuneACCESS table in a form limited to in-frame rearrangements. Some clones are lacking; in checked studies, under half of them reflect an unresolved V gene, and why the rest are absent is not known. Counted in this sample were about 250,000 clones; about 83% of them appeared once. The top ten hold more than 5.5% of the sample. Sequenced: peripheral blood. The receptors come from a human donor in a cohort sampled during active COVID-19.

The chain employs TRBV21-1 and TRBJ2-1; TRBD2 is taken as the D call from the table, unchecked against the DNA. TRBV21-1 is given as a pseudogene. CDR3 length: 16 amino acids. The CDR3 coding sequence is TGTGCCAGCAGCAAAGCCCCGACTAGCGGGGGCAATGAGCAGTTCTTC. Translating it yields CASSKAPTSGGNEQFF.

CDR3 nucleotides: TGCAGTGCTAGTAGCGTTAACACCGGGGAGCTGTTTTTT. Amino acids: CSASSVNTGELFF. This sequence joins TRBV20-1 and TRBJ2-2; the D gene is possibly TRBD2 (5 bases). This CDR3 spans 13 amino acids. In germline, CDR1 is DFQATT, CDR2 SNEGSKA (reference sequence). Trimming stripped 3 bases from V and 2 bases from J, with 7 bases between.

The chain carries TRBV9 and TRBJ2-7, with TRBD2 matching over 7 bases. The CDR3 extends over 14 amino acids. V lost 3 bases to trimming and J lost 3 bases; unmatched junction nucleotides: 6. Per germline, CDR1 SGDLS and CDR2 YYNGEE. For the CDR3, the DNA is TGTGCCAGCAGCGCAGCGGGACCCTACTACGAGCAGTACTTC. Amino acids: CASSAAGPYYEQYF.

In its sample, this clone was seen once. The rearrangement joins TRBV5-1 to TRBJ2-7; D is possibly TRBD1 (5 bases). The CDR3 is 14 residues long. Germline V gene lookup returns CDR1 SGHRS and CDR2 YFSETQ. V lost 4 bases, J lost 0 bases, and 11 bases lay in between. CDR3 amino acids: CASSHRQNSYEQYF. CDR3 nucleotides: TGCGCCAGCAGCCACAGACAGAACTCCTACGAGCAGTACTTC.

A note on this clone: Other DNA sequences within the sample encode an identical CDR3. CDR3: CASSLGQGRNQPQHF. In nucleotides, the CDR3 is TGTGCCAGCAGTCTGGGTCAGGGGCGCAATCAGCCCCAGCATTTT. This chain connects TRBV6-5 to TRBJ1-5; TRBD1 might be the D (6 bases). Germline V gene sequence: CDR1 MNHEY, CDR2 SVGAGI. The CDR3 is 15 amino acids. V was pared by 5 bases and J by 2 bases, with 13 bases between.

The J gene is TRBJ1-2, the V gene TRBV7-9, with TRBD1 as a possible D gene (6 bases). CDR3 size: 13 residues. Germline CDR1 SEHNR, CDR2 FQNEAQ (reference sequence). Trimming took 1 base from V and 8 from J, leaving 11 bases between them. The CDR3 region has the DNA TGTGCCAGCAGCTTAGGGACAGAAGGAGGCTACACCTTC. It codes for CASSLGTEGGYTF.

The chain carries TRBV19 and TRBJ1-1; D uncertain. The CDR3 covers 15 residues. Trimming left V 7 bases short and J 0 bases short, with 15 bases between. The germline V gene has CDR1 LNHDA and CDR2 SQIVND (reference sequence). The CDR3 DNA sequence: TGTGCCAGTACCTCATGGGAGGGCCTGAACACTGAAGCTTTCTTT. Encoded protein: CASTSWEGLNTEAFF. The entire variable domain, with the rest obtained from reference TRBV19 and TRBJ1-1, is as follows: DGGITQSPKYLFRKEGQNVTLSCEQNLNHDAMYWYRQDPGQGLRLIYYSQIVNDFQKGDIAEGYSVSREKKESFPLTVTSAQKNPTAFYLCASTSWEGLNTEAFFGQGTRLTVV.

This chain links TRBV5-1 with TRBJ1-4; 8 bases map to TRBD1. The V gene's germline CDR1 is SGHRS and CDR2 YFSETQ. The CDR3 spans 14 residues. Trimming at V came to 2 bases and at J to 12 bases, leaving 9 bases not matched to a gene. In DNA, the CDR3 is TGCGCCAGCAGCTTATGGACAGGGAGGTTAGAACTGTTTTTT. It encodes CASSLWTGRLELFF.

This clone was seen only once. The V call is TRBV6-5, the J call TRBJ2-7; 10 bases line up with TRBD2. The CDR3 has 14 residues. CDR1 is MNHEY, CDR2 SVGAGI, per germline. With 4 bases clipped from V and 2 bases from J, the junction kept 2 bases outside the gene matches. This CDR3 is CASSLAGGPYEQYF. DNA for the CDR3: TGTGCCAGCAGTTTAGCGGGAGGCCCCTACGAGCAGTACTTC.

This clone was seen only a few times. The chain joins TRBV27 to TRBJ2-2, with 12 bases matching TRBD2. Germline V gene sequence: CDR1 MNHEY, CDR2 SMNVEV (reference sequence). The V and J ends lost 2 bases and 3 bases, in that order; junction bases with no gene match: 4. This CDR3 contains 17 residues. The CDR3 region has the DNA TGTGCCAGCAGTTTAACGGCTAGCGGGGGGGACACCGGGGAGCTGTTTTTT. Residues: CASSLTASGGDTGELFF.

The chain uses TRBV5-5 and TRBJ2-7, with TRBD1 identical over 7 bases. Losses at the gene ends were 1 base for V and 5 bases for J; bases not matched to a gene: 15. The length of the CDR3 is 17 residues. The V gene's germline CDR1 is SGHKS and CDR2 YYEKEE (reference sequence). CDR3 in amino acids: CASSLRQGSGIAHEQYF. The DNA for the CDR3 is TGTGCCAGCAGCTTGAGACAGGGCTCCGGGATCGCCCACGAGCAGTACTTC. Filled out from reference TRBV5-5 and TRBJ2-7, the complete variable domain reads DAGVTQSPTHLIKTRGQQVTLRCSPISGHKSVSWYQQVLGQGPQFIFQYYEKEERGRGNFPDRFSARQFPNYSSELNVNALLLGDSALYLCASSLRQGSGIAHEQYFGPGTRLTVT.

In this sample, this clone turned up many times. The CDR3 DNA reads as TGCGCCAGCAGCTCCGGACTAGCGGACGACGAGCAGTACTTC. It encodes CASSSGLADDEQYF. This rearrangement joins TRBV5-1 to TRBJ2-7, with 10 positions matching TRBD2. Germline V gene sequence: CDR1 SGHRS, CDR2 YFSETQ. V trimming: 3 bases; J trimming: 5 bases; junction bases outside the gene matches: 5. The CDR3 has 14 amino acids.

The chain carries TRBV27 and TRBJ1-2, with 8 nucleotides matching TRBD1. The CDR3 sequence is 14 residues long. After removal of 5 bases from V and 5 bases from J, the junction contained 7 bases not matched to a gene. Per the germline V gene, CDR1 is MNHEY and CDR2 is SMNVEV (reference sequence). Here the CDR3 reads CASSLSTGGYGYTF. The CDR3 DNA reads TGTGCCAGCAGTCTCTCCACAGGGGGTTATGGCTACACCTTC.

A single count supports this clone. The chain has TRBV19 and TRBJ1-5, with D maybe TRBD1 (5 bases). The CDR3 loop spans 17 amino acids. Germline V gene sequence: CDR1 LNHDA, CDR2 SQIVND (reference sequence). The V end was cut by 1 base, the J end by 0 bases, with 13 bases between. CDR3 protein: CASSIGRGDYSNQPQHF. In DNA, the CDR3 is TGTGCCAGTAGTATAGGCAGAGGGGACTATAGCAATCAGCCCCAGCATTTT. Drawing the rest from reference TRBV19 and TRBJ1-5, the complete variable domain is DGGITQSPKYLFRKEGQNVTLSCEQNLNHDAMYWYRQDPGQGLRLIYYSQIVNDFQKGDIAEGYSVSREKKESFPLTVTSAQKNPTAFYLCASSIGRGDYSNQPQHFGDGTRLSIL.

The J gene is TRBJ2-1, the V gene TRBV4-1; the match to TRBD2 covers 11 bases. CDR1 and CDR2 from the germline V gene are MGHRA and YSYEKL. V was pared by 0 bases and J by 8 bases, with 9 bases of the junction left unmatched. This CDR3 spans 17 amino acids. The CDR3 protein is CASSQERGTSGVDEQFF. CDR3 nucleotides: TGCGCCAGCAGCCAAGAACGCGGGACTAGCGGTGTCGATGAGCAGTTCTTC.

The rearrangement joins TRBV18 to TRBJ1-1; possibly TRBD1 for D (5 bases). V was clipped by 0 bases and J by 4 bases, with 15 bases between them. The CDR3 length is 16 residues. The germline gives CDR1 KGHSH, CDR2 LQKENI. The CDR3 reads CASSPPNSGRVTEAFF. The DNA of the CDR3 is TGTGCCAGCTCACCACCGAATAGCGGCAGGGTCACTGAAGCTTTCTTT.

The chain uses TRBV5-4 and TRBJ2-5; possibly TRBD1 for D (6 bases). Germline CDR1 reads SGHNT; CDR2 reads YYREEE (reference sequence). Trimming left V 2 bases short and J 6 bases short, with 17 bases between. This CDR3 has 15 amino acids. CDR3 in DNA: TGTGCCAGCAGCTTTGGAGCTAGAGGGGGAAAGACCCAGTACTTC. It codes for CASSFGARGGKTQYF.

The V call is TRBV3-1 (or the pseudogene TRBV3-2), the J call TRBJ2-1, with D possibly being TRBD1 (5 bases). The CDR3 totals 15 residues. Germline V gene lookup returns CDR1 LGHDT and CDR2 YNNKEL (reference sequence). V was clipped by 0 bases and J by 6 bases, with 12 bases between them. In DNA, the CDR3 is TGTGCCAGCAGCCAAGATACAGGCAGAATCAATGAGCAGTTCTTC. It yields the protein CASSQDTGRINEQFF.

For the CDR3, the DNA is TGTGCCAGCTCACTTTCGACTAGCAGCTACGAGCAGTACTTC. Its protein product is CASSLSTSSYEQYF. V is TRBV18 and J is TRBJ2-7, with TRBD2 matching 7 bases. Germline CDR1 KGHSH, CDR2 LQKENI. Trimming took 4 bases from V and 3 from J; bases not matched to a gene: 6. The CDR3 spans 14 residues. The complete variable domain, with remaining parts taken from reference TRBV18 and TRBJ2-7, reads NAGVMQNPRHLVRRRGQEARLRCSPMKGHSHVYWYRQLPEEGLKFMVYLQKENIIDESGMPKERFSAEFPKEGPSILRIQQVVRGDSAAYFCASSLSTSSYEQYFGPGTRLTVT.

V is TRBV7-9 and J is TRBJ2-7, with D maybe TRBD2 (6 bases). V was pared by 3 bases and J by 6 bases, with 6 bases between. The germline CDR1 and CDR2 sequences are SEHNR and FQNEAQ (reference sequence). CDR3 length: 11 amino acids. The CDR3 coding sequence is TGTGCCAGCAGCTTCGGGGGCGAGCAGTACTTC. This sequence encodes CASSFGGEQYF.

DNA of the CDR3: TGTGCCAGCAGCTTGGTGGGCCACCATAATTCACCCCTCCACTTT. This gives the protein CASSLVGHHNSPLHF. This sequence joins TRBV5-6 and TRBJ1-6; D is undetermined. V lost 0 bases and J lost 5, with 9 bases in between. The CDR3 is 15 residues long. Germline V lookup: CDR1 SGHDT, CDR2 YYEEEE.

V is TRBV29-1 and J is TRBJ2-7; D possibly corresponds to TRBD1 (6 bases). This CDR3 is built from 13 residues. The germline gives CDR1 SQVTM, CDR2 ANQGSEA. V gave up 4 bases and J gave up 2 bases, with 12 bases separating them. CDR3 in DNA: TGCAGCGTTGCAGGGGCCTCTACCTACGAGCAGTACTTC. Translation: CSVAGASTYEQYF.

This clone was detected only once. J is TRBJ2-3 and V is TRBV10-1, with 14 bases lining up with TRBD2. Looked up from germline, CDR1 is WNHNN and CDR2 is SYGVQD (reference sequence). Trimming at V came to 4 bases and at J to 7 bases, leaving 4 bases not matched to a gene. The CDR3 loop spans 15 amino acids. Here the CDR3 reads CASSGGLAGVNTQYF. CDR3 in DNA: TGCGCCAGCAGTGGGGGACTAGCGGGAGTAAATACGCAGTATTTT.

The genes are TRBV5-1 and TRBJ2-7, with 10 bases fitting TRBD2. V gave up 0 bases and J gave up 3 bases; unmatched junction bases: 3. CDR1 is SGHRS, CDR2 YFSETQ, per germline. The CDR3 length is 15 residues. The CDR3, as DNA: TGCGCCAGCAGCTTGGAGGGACTAGCGTTCTACGAGCAGTACTTC. Translated, it gives CASSLEGLAFYEQYF.

V usage is TRBV19 and J usage is TRBJ1-2; a possible D gene is TRBD1 (6 bases). Trimming removed 5 bases at V and 5 bases at J, with 18 bases between. This CDR3 has 15 residues. Germline loops: CDR1 LNHDA, CDR2 SQIVND (reference sequence). The CDR3 nucleotides read TGTGCCAGTAGTGGAAGACAGGCGGAGGTTTATGGCTACACCTTC. This encodes CASSGRQAEVYGYTF. Full variable domain (missing parts from reference TRBV19 and TRBJ1-2): DGGITQSPKYLFRKEGQNVTLSCEQNLNHDAMYWYRQDPGQGLRLIYYSQIVNDFQKGDIAEGYSVSREKKESFPLTVTSAQKNPTAFYLCASSGRQAEVYGYTFGSGTRLTVV.